This T cell receptor (beta chain) was sequenced for a study of response to subunit inactivated influenza vaccine. General observations from the study: New T cells are recruited in small numbers by each seasonal influenza vaccination, according to the authors' suggestion.

This clonotype was observed many times. Its antigen is still unknown. MiXCR, run by TCRdb on the RT-PCR reads, gives a single entry per CDR3 protein. In the table there are some 300,000 distinct CDR3 sequences, 22% of which are singletons. Trimming took 3 bases from V and 12 from J, leaving 14 bases between them. The CDR3 contains 12 residues. CDR1 is SGHTA, CDR2 FQGNSA, per germline. The receptor was isolated from a man between 50 and 70 years old who received an inactivated influenza vaccine. V is TRBV7-2 and J is TRBJ1-1; D may be TRBD1 (5 bases). The material sequenced was PBMCs from blood, taken about 19 months after vaccination. The CDR3 DNA reads TGTGCCAGCAGCTTGGATTCAAACAGGCCTTTCTTT. Protein: CASSLDSNRPFF.